Listed below are T cell receptor beta chains from one sample, sequenced in a study of blood T cell repertoires in COVID-19. Sequencing was performed with immunoSEQ multiplex PCR; in TCRdb, only in-frame clones are kept and a portion is missing. The sample has around 180,000 clones, 70% to 90% seen once. Sample: peripheral blood. Every receptor here comes from a man aged 55-75 years with acute or convalescent COVID-19. Each CDR3 is given with its conserved first and last residue. The D gene is left open where the match is weak. Some rows mark clone size as missing; the rest say once, few, many or name a class of expanded clone.

V	size	D	J	CDR3	DNA
TRBV6-6	.	.	TRBJ2-1	CASRSGGPGEQFF	TGTGCCAGCAGATCCGGAGGGCCTGGTGAGCAGTTCTTC
TRBV7-9	.	TRBD1	TRBJ2-1	CASSSRQGRNEQFF	TGTGCCAGCAGCTCAAGACAGGGAAGGAATGAGCAGTTCTTC
TRBV28	few	.	TRBJ1-5	CASSLQWSNQPQHF	TGTGCCAGCAGTTTACAGTGGAGCAATCAGCCCCAGCATTTT
TRBV2	.	TRBD1	TRBJ2-7	CASRTTGGYEQYF	TGTGCCAGCAGGACCACAGGGGGCTACGAGCAGTACTTC
TRBV27	once	TRBD1	TRBJ1-6	CASSSRTGMVNSPLHF	TGTGCCAGCAGTTCCAGGACAGGGATGGTCAATTCACCCCTCCACTTT
TRBV5-1	.	.	TRBJ2-5	CASRVSPGLDQETQYF	TGCGCCAGCAGGGTCTCCCCGGGACTCGATCAAGAGACCCAGTACTTC
TRBV5-1	.	TRBD1	TRBJ2-2	CASSPFGTGTDNTGELFF	TGCGCCAGCAGCCCTTTTGGGACCGGGACAGACAACACCGGGGAGCTGTTTTTT
TRBV5-1	once	.	TRBJ1-3	CASSPSFSGSGNTIYF	TGCGCCAGCAGCCCGAGTTTTTCAGGGTCTGGAAACACCATATATTTT
TRBV28	.	TRBD1	TRBJ2-5	CASSLYRGRFVETQYF	TGTGCCAGCAGTTTATACAGGGGGCGTTTTGTAGAGACCCAGTACTTC
TRBV27	.	.	TRBJ2-7	CASSSVLTYEQYF	TGTGCCAGCAGTTCGGTCCTCACCTACGAGCAGTACTTC
TRBV29-1	.	.	TRBJ2-5	CSVEDEYDRWGRGLGLQETQYF	TGCAGCGTTGAAGATGAGTACGACAGGTGGGGGAGGGGATTGGGGCTCCAAGAGACCCAGTACTTC
TRBV5-1	.	TRBD2	TRBJ2-2	CASSQTRTGYSGSSGELFF	TGCGCCAGCAGCCAAACCCGGACAGGATATAGCGGGAGCTCCGGGGAGCTGTTTTTT
TRBV9	.	.	TRBJ1-4	CASSVALGLNEKLFF	TGTGCCAGCAGCGTAGCTCTGGGGCTTAATGAAAAACTGTTTTTT
TRBV29-1	.	.	TRBJ2-7	CSGGQNSYEQYF	TGCAGCGGTGGACAGAACTCCTACGAGCAGTACTTC